These 25 T cell receptor beta chains came from one sample sequenced in a study of T cells in Graves' hyperthyroidism and ophthalmopathy. Researchers took RNA transcripts and amplified the TCR beta CDR3 regions from them. The HTBI set primed first-round TCR CDR3 RT-PCR. Using its own MiXCR run on the multiplex PCR reads, TCRdb lists one record per CDR3 protein. The sample carries 300,000 to 350,000 distinct CDR3 sequences, about 21% recorded once. The sequenced sample consisted of blood. These TCRs come from a woman aged 45-60 years with Graves' hyperthyroidism.

This clonotype came up a few times. This chain joins TRBV7-2 and TRBJ2-3, with 7 nucleotides matching TRBD2. V gave up 4 bases and J gave up 6 bases; unmatched junction bases: 7. The CDR3 covers 14 residues. Germline lookup yields CDR1 SGHTA and CDR2 FQGNSA. CDR3: CASSSRDYRDTQYF. CDR3 DNA: TGTGCCAGCAGCTCCCGGGACTATAGGGATACGCAGTATTTT.

There are many counts of this clonotype. The V and J genes are TRBV7-9 and TRBJ1-5, with D perhaps TRBD1 (5 bases). The ends were cut back, 5 bases at V and 0 bases at J, with 8 bases in the middle. CDR1 is SEHNR and CDR2 is FQNEAQ in the germline V gene (reference sequence). The CDR3 loop spans 14 amino acids. CDR3 DNA: TGTGCCAGCAGCCAGACAGCTAGCAATCAGCCCCAGCATTTT. It codes for CASSQTASNQPQHF.

The genes are TRBV14 and TRBJ2-7, with 11 bases fitting TRBD1. V gave up 5 bases and J gave up 7 bases; unmatched junction bases: 13. The CDR3 is made up of 16 amino acids. Germline CDR1 SGHDN, CDR2 FVKESK. The CDR3 is CASSTGQGALLGEQYF. The CDR3, as DNA: TGTGCCAGCAGCACCGGACAGGGGGCGCTTTTGGGTGAGCAGTACTTC.

This clonotype was picked up a small number of times. The chain is built from TRBV6-1 and TRBJ1-1, with TRBD1 identical over 8 bases. The CDR3 runs to 14 residues. Germline V CDR1 and CDR2: MNHNS, SASEGT. Unmatched junction bases numbered 8, after V lost 6 bases and J lost 5 bases. The CDR3 here is CASRRTGGGTEAFF. CDR3 nucleotide sequence: TGTGCCAGCAGGCGCACAGGGGGAGGGACTGAAGCTTTCTTT.

This clonotype was seen repeatedly, ten times or more. The V gene is TRBV30, the J gene TRBJ1-1; possible D gene TRBD1, 6 bases. This CDR3 has 13 residues. V was trimmed by 4 bases and J by 4 bases, leaving 13 bases between them. Germline V gene data show CDR1 as GTSNPN and CDR2 as SVGIG (reference sequence). CDR3 DNA sequence: TGTGCCTGGATCCCAGGGGTCGGCACTGAAGCTTTCTTT. Residues: CAWIPGVGTEAFF. Full variable domain (missing parts from reference TRBV30 and TRBJ1-1): SQTIHQWPATLVQPVGSPLSLECTVEGTSNPNLYWYRQAAGRGLQLLFYSVGIGQISSEVPQNLSASRPQDRQFILSSKKLLLSDSGFYLCAWIPGVGTEAFFGQGTRLTVV.

The table lists this clonotype with many counts. The CDR3 DNA follows: TGTGCCAGCAGTACGCCCGGGACAGGGCCGTACGAGCAGTACTTC. It translates to CASSTPGTGPYEQYF. J is TRBJ2-7 and V is TRBV28, with 9 bases that match TRBD1. This CDR3 comprises 15 residues. CDR1 is MDHEN and CDR2 is SYDVKM in the germline V gene. With 5 bases clipped from V and 4 bases from J, the junction kept 9 bases outside the gene matches.

The V and J genes are TRBV11-2 and TRBJ1-3; D is uncertain. Germline V gives CDR1 SGHAT, CDR2 FQNNGV. The CDR3 has 12 amino acids. Trimming removed 1 base from V and 12 bases from J, with 10 bases in between. The DNA of the CDR3 is TGTGCCAGCAGCTTAGGACGGACCCTCATATATTTT. This gives the protein CASSLGRTLIYF.

The sample holds many counts of this clonotype. The chain is built from TRBV27 and TRBJ2-1; 8 bases line up with TRBD1. This CDR3 comprises 16 residues. Germline CDR1 and CDR2: MNHEY and SMNVEV (reference sequence). Losses at the gene ends were 5 bases for V and 9 bases for J; bases not matched to a gene: 15. CDR3 amino acids: CASSAPGGRRLGEQFF. CDR3 sequence (DNA): TGTGCCAGCAGTGCACCAGGGGGCCGGAGGCTTGGTGAGCAGTTCTTC.

Many counts were recorded for this clonotype. The chain carries TRBV3-1 and TRBJ2-2, with D unresolved. V lost 1 base, J lost 7 bases, and 7 bases lay in between. The CDR3 runs to 13 residues. Germline V gives CDR1 LGHDT, CDR2 YNNKEL (reference sequence). CDR3 nucleotides: TGTGCCAGCAGCCAAGTTTTGGACGGGGAGCTGTTTTTT. It specifies CASSQVLDGELFF.

This clonotype was counted at least ten times. The gene calls are TRBV20-1 and TRBJ1-2; maybe TRBD1 (5 bases). This CDR3 spans 14 amino acids. Germline CDR1 reads DFQATT; CDR2 reads SNEGSKA (reference sequence). Trimming shortened V by 0 bases and J by 10 bases, and 18 bases separated the two germline ends. In DNA, the CDR3 is TGCAGTGCTAGAGATCCGAACTTCGACAGAATCTACACCTTC. It translates to CSARDPNFDRIYTF.

The sample holds many counts of this clonotype. The V call is TRBV30, the J call TRBJ1-4; no clear D gene. The V end was cut by 2 bases, the J end by 4 bases, with 8 bases between. The CDR3 loop spans 13 amino acids. CDR1 and CDR2 from the germline V gene are GTSNPN and SVGIG (reference sequence). CDR3: CAWSYRLNEKLFF. The CDR3 coding sequence is TGTGCCTGGAGTTATAGGCTTAATGAAAAACTGTTTTTT.

This clonotype has more than one count but fewer than ten. The genes are TRBV10-3 and TRBJ1-4, with TRBD1 matching over 8 bases. V was pared by 3 bases and J by 5 bases, with 2 bases of the junction left unmatched. Germline V gene data show CDR1 as ENHRY and CDR2 as SYGVKD. The CDR3 is made up of 14 amino acids. The CDR3 here is CAISEGQGNEKLFF. The CDR3 DNA follows: TGTGCCATCAGTGAAGGACAGGGAAATGAAAAACTGTTTTTT.

This rearrangement joins TRBV7-2 to TRBJ2-7, with TRBD2 identical over 11 bases. This CDR3 region has 15 residues. J gave up 2 bases and V 4 bases, and 4 bases lay outside the gene matches. Germline-derived CDR1 and CDR2 are SGHTA and FQGNSA. CDR3 residues: CASSWGLAATYEQYF. DNA of the CDR3: TGTGCCAGCAGCTGGGGACTAGCGGCTACCTACGAGCAGTACTTC.

This clonotype appeared a few times. The chain joins TRBV15 to TRBJ2-5, with D possibly TRBD1 on 5 matching bases. The V end was cut by 5 bases, the J end by 1 base, with 11 bases between. The length of the CDR3 is 14 residues. The germline CDR1 and CDR2 sequences are LNHNV and YYDKDF (reference sequence). The DNA for the CDR3 is TGTGCCACCAGCGGCAGGGATAGCCAAGAGACCCAGTACTTC. This translates into CATSGRDSQETQYF.

This clonotype has more than one count but fewer than ten. The chain recombines TRBV10-3 with TRBJ1-6, with no clear D. Germline V gives CDR1 ENHRY, CDR2 SYGVKD. Trimming removed 8 bases at V and 7 bases at J, with 15 bases between. The CDR3 is 14 residues long. CDR3 sequence (DNA): TGTGCCATCTCCGAAGTGGCAGAAAATTCACCCCTCCACTTT. Translated, it gives CAISEVAENSPLHF.

This clonotype was recorded many times. The V and J genes are TRBV7-9 and TRBJ2-5; D is possibly TRBD2 (6 bases). The germline V gene encodes CDR1 SEHNR and CDR2 FQNEAQ (reference sequence). Trimming cost V 7 bases and J 2 bases, with 17 bases left between them. The CDR3 runs to 15 residues. CDR3 sequence: CASNQTGGRQETQYF. The CDR3 DNA follows: TGTGCCAGCAACCAGACTGGGGGGAGACAAGAGACCCAGTACTTC.

This clonotype was detected many times. The rearrangement links TRBV29-1 to TRBJ1-2; perhaps TRBD1 as D (6 bases). This CDR3 has 14 residues. Per the germline V gene, CDR1 is SQVTM and CDR2 is ANQGSEA. The germline V and J ends were trimmed by 4 bases and 4 bases, with 16 bases remaining between them. This chain's CDR3 is CSVGRSSGAYGYTF. In DNA, the CDR3 is TGCAGCGTTGGGCGGTCCTCAGGGGCCTATGGCTACACCTTC.

This clonotype was seen ten or more times. This chain connects TRBV10-3 to TRBJ2-1, with 10 bases aligning to TRBD2. This CDR3 spans 15 amino acids. Germline V gene lookup returns CDR1 ENHRY and CDR2 SYGVKD. J lost 3 bases, V lost 10 bases, and 9 bases had no gene match. The CDR3 here is CATEAGTSVYNEQFF. In DNA form, the CDR3 reads TGTGCCACCGAGGCCGGGACTAGCGTCTACAATGAGCAGTTCTTC.

This clonotype came up many times. The rearrangement links TRBV7-2 to TRBJ2-5; 14 bases are shared with TRBD2. Trimming at V came to 0 bases and at J to 1 base, leaving 10 bases not matched to a gene. Germline loops: CDR1 SGHTA, CDR2 FQGNSA. This CDR3 comprises 20 residues. The CDR3 DNA reads TGTGCCAGCAGCTTAGCGGGACTAGCGGGGGCCTACCCTCTCCAAGAGACCCAGTACTTC. Amino acids: CASSLAGLAGAYPLQETQYF.

This chain links TRBV27 with TRBJ2-2, with D uncertain. V was pared by 2 bases and J by 6 bases, with 13 bases between. Germline CDR1 and CDR2: MNHEY and SMNVEV (reference sequence). The CDR3 spans 15 residues. CDR3: CASSLMGLDAGELFF. In nucleotides, the CDR3 is TGTGCCAGCAGTTTAATGGGGTTGGATGCCGGGGAGCTGTTTTTT.

This clonotype was observed at least ten times. This chain links TRBV6-1 with TRBJ1-2; 9 bases are a match to TRBD1. J gave up 1 base and V 5 bases, and 11 bases lay outside the gene matches. Germline CDR1 MNHNS, CDR2 SASEGT. The CDR3 totals 17 residues. The CDR3 region is CASSNRGRGAYNYGYTF. The CDR3, as DNA: TGTGCCAGCAGTAACAGGGGGCGCGGGGCCTATAACTATGGCTACACCTTC.

With regard to this clonotype: Germline is not matched at one junction end, which may reflect a read error. The chain carries TRBV5-4 and TRBJ2-7; 12 bases map to TRBD1. The CDR3 covers 14 residues. Germline V gives CDR1 SGHNT, CDR2 YYREEE (reference sequence). CDR3 protein: CASRDRDRGPEQYF. CDR3 DNA sequence: TGCGCCAGCAGGGACCGGGACAGGGGGCCGGAGCAGTACTTC.

There are many counts of this clonotype. The rearrangement uses TRBV20-1 and TRBJ2-5; D may be TRBD2 (5 bases). V shed 6 bases and J shed 5 bases, with 22 bases lying between them. The CDR3 extends over 15 amino acids. Germline CDR1 is DFQATT and CDR2 is SNEGSKA (reference sequence). The CDR3 protein is CSANTPGPGGETQYF. Here the CDR3 DNA reads TGCAGTGCCAACACTCCGGGCCCCGGAGGCGAGACCCAGTACTTC.

This clonotype showed up many times. The chain is built from TRBV11-2 and TRBJ1-6; no reliable D call. Germline CDR1 is SGHAT and CDR2 is FQNNGV. Trimming stripped 3 bases from V and 7 bases from J, with 19 bases between. The CDR3 is 17 residues long. CDR3 in DNA: TGTGCCAGCAGCTTGAGGCCTGGGCTAATCAAGAATTCACCCCTCCACTTT. Encoded protein: CASSLRPGLIKNSPLHF.

Written as DNA, the CDR3 is TGTGCCTGGAAGGGGGTGGATACTGAAGCTTTCTTT. Its translation is CAWKGVDTEAFF. The chain joins TRBV30 to TRBJ1-1; perhaps TRBD1 as D (6 bases). Germline V gene lookup returns CDR1 GTSNPN and CDR2 SVGIG (reference sequence). V was pared by 4 bases and J by 5 bases, with 11 bases between. The CDR3 sequence is 12 residues long.